The next 24 T cell receptor beta chains were all read from a single sample in a study of early T cells in non-severe SARS-CoV-2 infection. TCRdb re-derived calls from the 5' RACE reads in MiXCR, one entry per CDR3 protein. The table has around 67,000 distinct CDR3 sequences, around 10% seen once. Source: whole blood, taken at baseline. These receptor sequences come from an adult who was a healthcare worker with PCR-confirmed SARS-CoV-2 infection or an uninfected control (not recorded which).

This clonotype was seen many times. V usage is TRBV7-6 and J usage is TRBJ2-4, with D possibly matching TRBD2 (6 bases). V gave up 4 bases and J gave up 9 bases, with 10 bases separating them. This CDR3 has 12 residues. Per the germline V gene, CDR1 is SGHVS and CDR2 is FNYEAQ. CDR3 loop: CASSSRDSIQYF. The DNA for the CDR3 is TGTGCCAGCAGCTCCCGGGACTCCATTCAGTACTTC.

Ten or more counts support this clonotype. The chain carries TRBV29-1 and TRBJ2-7; perhaps TRBD1 as D (5 bases). Germline lookup yields CDR1 SQVTM and CDR2 ANQGSEA. V was shortened by 4 bases and J by 7 bases, with 14 bases between the two germline ends. The CDR3 is 12 residues long. DNA for the CDR3: TGCAGCGTTGGACAGATTTTCAAGGAGCAGTACTTC. Protein sequence: CSVGQIFKEQYF.

This clonotype was counted between two and nine times. J is TRBJ2-3 and V is TRBV29-1, with TRBD2 as a possible D gene (5 bases). The CDR3 sequence is 18 residues long. Trimming took 0 bases from V and 0 from J, leaving 19 bases between them. Germline V gene sequence: CDR1 SQVTM, CDR2 ANQGSEA. The CDR3 nucleotides read TGCAGCGTTGAAGATATAAGAGGGCAAGAGGCAAGCACAGATACGCAGTATTTT. Translation: CSVEDIRGQEASTDTQYF.

In its sample, this clonotype was seen a few times. The chain employs TRBV18 and TRBJ2-3, with TRBD2 matching 9 bases. The trim removed 2 bases at V and 4 bases at J, leaving 4 bases unmatched. This CDR3 has 15 residues. Per germline, CDR1 KGHSH and CDR2 LQKENI. CDR3 bases: TGTGCCAGCTCACCAAGGCTAGCGGGATCAGATACGCAGTATTTT. As protein: CASSPRLAGSDTQYF.

This clonotype was recorded a few times. The chain couples TRBV20-1 to TRBJ2-7; D is undetermined. Trimming removed 0 bases from V and 4 bases from J, with 10 bases in between. Germline CDR1 and CDR2: DFQATT and SNEGSKA (reference sequence). The CDR3 totals 13 residues. CDR3 amino acids: CSARDYSGYEQYF. CDR3 DNA sequence: TGCAGTGCTAGAGATTACTCCGGGTACGAGCAGTACTTC.

This clonotype was recorded at least ten times. The CDR3 sequence: CASSLRGSGYEQYF. Here the CDR3 DNA reads TGCGCCAGCAGCTTACGAGGGAGCGGCTACGAGCAGTACTTC. The V call is TRBV5-1, the J call TRBJ2-7, with a possible D match to TRBD2 (5 bases). Germline V gene lookup returns CDR1 SGHRS and CDR2 YFSETQ. The CDR3 sequence is 14 residues long. Trimming shortened V by 2 bases and J by 3 bases, and 12 bases separated the two germline ends.

This clonotype was detected only a few times. The chain is built from TRBV20-1 and TRBJ2-5; 8 nucleotides line up with TRBD2. Germline V lookup: CDR1 DFQATT, CDR2 SNEGSKA (reference sequence). V was clipped by 6 bases and J by 2 bases; unmatched bases: 8. The CDR3 loop spans 14 amino acids. CDR3 protein: CSARSGGLQETQYF. CDR3 sequence (DNA): TGCAGTGCCCGGAGCGGGGGATTACAAGAGACCCAGTACTTC.

On this clonotype: A much larger clone is a single base away; this may be a read error. This chain connects TRBV7-6 to TRBJ2-7, with 11 bases that match TRBD1. The CDR3 covers 17 residues. Germline V gene data show CDR1 as SGHVS and CDR2 as FNYEAQ. The CDR3 nucleotides are TGTGCCGGCAGCTTAGTACCGGCGGGACAGGGGGCCTACGAGCAGTACTTC. Protein: CAGSLVPAGQGAYEQYF.

There are a few counts of this clonotype. The rearrangement joins TRBV7-8 to TRBJ2-7; 8 bases are shared with TRBD2. With V trimmed by 5 bases and J by 0 bases, 6 bases remained unmatched. Germline CDR1 SGHVS, CDR2 FQNEAQ. The CDR3 is made up of 15 amino acids. CDR3 in DNA: TGTGCCAGCAGCCCACTAGCGGTAAGCTCCTACGAGCAGTACTTC. Its protein is CASSPLAVSSYEQYF.

The V gene is TRBV5-1, the J gene TRBJ1-1; possibly TRBD1 for D (6 bases). Trimming cost V 5 bases and J 4 bases, with 12 bases left between them. The CDR3 length is 13 residues. CDR1 SGHRS and CDR2 YFSETQ come from the germline V gene. The CDR3 loop reads CASRVSQGTEAFF. The DNA for the CDR3 is TGCGCCAGCAGGGTCTCACAGGGCACTGAAGCTTTCTTT. The whole variable domain, filled in from reference TRBV5-1 and TRBJ1-1, reads KAGVTQTPRYLIKTRGQQVTLSCSPISGHRSVSWYQQTPGQGLQFLFEYFSETQRNKGNFPGRFSGRQFSNSRSEMNVSTLELGDSALYLCASRVSQGTEAFFGQGTRLTVV.

This clonotype was found many times. V and J are TRBV5-6 and TRBJ1-5, with D maybe TRBD1 (6 bases). The V end was cut by 0 bases, the J end by 2 bases, with 12 bases between. Germline-derived CDR1 and CDR2 are SGHDT and YYEEEE. The CDR3 length is 16 residues. The CDR3 loop is CASSLALGGGNQPQHF. Here the CDR3 DNA reads TGTGCCAGCAGCTTGGCTTTAGGGGGAGGCAATCAGCCCCAGCATTTT.

The genes are TRBV6-1 and TRBJ1-2, with D unresolved. Trimming removed 2 bases at V and 4 bases at J, with 11 bases between. The length of the CDR3 is 14 residues. From germline, CDR1 is MNHNS and CDR2 SASEGT. CDR3 coding DNA: TGTGCCAGCAGTGAAATAGGTCTCGGCTATGGCTACACCTTC. This translates into CASSEIGLGYGYTF.

This clonotype was seen a few times. The chain is built from TRBV10-3 and TRBJ2-3; D may be TRBD1 (6 bases). The germline V and J ends were trimmed by 10 bases and 4 bases, with 21 bases remaining between them. This CDR3 spans 15 amino acids. Germline CDR1 reads ENHRY; CDR2 reads SYGVKD. The CDR3 DNA follows: TGTGCCACCGTAAATATCGAGGGGGTTGCAGATACGCAGTATTTT. Its protein product is CATVNIEGVADTQYF.

This clonotype came up many times. The CDR3 region has the DNA TGCAGTGCTAGATCACCTCGGATATCCACAGATACGCAGTATTTT. The encoded protein is CSARSPRISTDTQYF. The genes are TRBV20-1 and TRBJ2-3, with D unclear. The V end was cut by 2 bases, the J end by 2 bases, with 14 bases between. The germline V gene has CDR1 DFQATT and CDR2 SNEGSKA (reference sequence). The CDR3 covers 15 residues.

The CDR3 DNA reads as TGTGCCAGCAGCCACGGGGGAGATACGCAGTATTTT. Residues: CASSHGGDTQYF. V is TRBV11-2 and J is TRBJ2-3; maybe TRBD2 (6 bases). CDR1 SGHAT and CDR2 FQNNGV come from the germline V gene. V was trimmed by 5 bases and J by 5 bases, leaving 8 bases between them. The CDR3 is made up of 12 amino acids.

As to this clonotype: This may arise from a read error, as a much more abundant clone is one base away. The DNA of the CDR3 is TGTGCCAGCAGCTTAGTGAAGGGGGAGCTGTTTTTT. Its translation is CASSLVKGELFF. V and J are TRBV7-8 and TRBJ2-2; D gene unclear. Trimming pared 1 base from V and 8 bases from J, leaving 5 bases between. This CDR3 comprises 12 residues. Germline values: CDR1 SGHVS, CDR2 FQNEAQ. Supplemented by reference TRBV7-8 and TRBJ2-2, the full variable domain reads GAGVSQSPRYKVAKRGQDVALRCDPISGHVSLFWYQQALGQGPEFLTYFQNEAQLDKSGLPSDRFFAERPEGSVSTLKIQRTQQEDSAVYLCASSLVKGELFFGEGSRLTVL.

This clonotype has just a few counts. This rearrangement joins TRBV20-1 to TRBJ2-7, with TRBD2 identical over 10 bases. The CDR3 sequence is 15 residues long. The V gene end was trimmed by 0 bases and the J gene end by 3 bases; junction bases not matched to a gene: 5. Germline assignment: CDR1 DFQATT and CDR2 SNEGSKA (reference sequence). The chain's CDR3 is CSARDPGTSDYEQYF. Written as DNA, the CDR3 is TGCAGTGCTAGAGACCCCGGGACTAGCGACTACGAGCAGTACTTC.

This clonotype was seen ten or more times. The chain is built from TRBV6-2 or TRBV6-3 and TRBJ2-2, with D possibly called TRBD1 or TRBD2 (5 bases each). This CDR3 is built from 14 residues. Germline CDR1 reads MNHEY; CDR2 reads SVGEGT. Trimming stripped 7 bases from V and 5 bases from J, with 14 bases between. The CDR3 here is CASTRTGGTGELFF. The CDR3, as DNA: TGTGCCAGCACAAGGACTGGGGGTACCGGGGAGCTGTTTTTT.

The CDR3 DNA sequence: TGTGCCAGCAGCCAAGGGACAGGGGGGGATACGCAGTATTTT. Its translation: CASSQGTGGDTQYF. This chain links TRBV3-1 with TRBJ2-3; 10 bases align to TRBD1. The V and J ends lost 1 base and 6 bases, in that order; junction bases with no gene match: 1. This CDR3 is built from 14 residues. Germline loops: CDR1 LGHDT, CDR2 YNNKEL (reference sequence).

The chain joins TRBV3-1 to TRBJ2-2; D is unclear. The CDR3 loop spans 11 amino acids. Looked up from germline, CDR1 is LGHDT and CDR2 is YNNKEL (reference sequence). Trimming shortened V by 4 bases and J by 4 bases, and 1 base separated the two germline ends. The CDR3 sequence: CASSRTGELFF. As DNA, the CDR3 is TGTGCCAGCAGCCGCACCGGGGAGCTGTTTTTT. Combining the CDR3 with reference TRBV3-1 and TRBJ2-2 gives the whole variable domain DTAVSQTPKYLVTQMGNDKSIKCEQNLGHDTMYWYKQDSKKFLKIMFSYNNKELIINETVPNRFSPKSPDKAHLNLHINSLELGDSAVYFCASSRTGELFFGEGSRLTVL.

This clonotype was found a few times. This chain uses TRBV28 with TRBJ2-3; perhaps TRBD1 as D (6 bases). CDR1 is MDHEN and CDR2 is SYDVKM in the germline V gene. This CDR3 is 14 amino acids long. V shed 5 bases and J shed 3 bases, with 12 bases lying between them. The CDR3 reads CASSPLQGTDTQYF. The CDR3 nucleotides read TGTGCCAGCAGTCCCCTCCAGGGGACAGATACGCAGTATTTT.

The rearrangement uses TRBV4-1 and TRBJ2-5; D call uncertain. This CDR3 region has 14 residues. Germline V lookup: CDR1 MGHRA, CDR2 YSYEKL. The V gene lost 0 bases and the J gene lost 7 bases, with 12 bases spanning the gap. CDR3 in amino acids: CASSQEGYSRTQYF. For the CDR3, the DNA is TGCGCCAGCAGCCAAGAGGGCTATTCCAGGACCCAGTACTTC.

This clonotype has more than one count but fewer than ten. The CDR3 DNA reads TGTGCCAGCGCCCCCGGGGGGTACAATTCACCCCTCCACTTT. Residues: CASAPGGYNSPLHF. The gene calls are TRBV12-3 or TRBV12-4 and TRBJ1-6; D perhaps matches TRBD1 (5 bases). The V end was cut by 8 bases, the J end by 7 bases, with 15 bases between. The CDR3 totals 14 residues.

In its sample, this clonotype was seen many times. The rearrangement joins TRBV20-1 to TRBJ2-5, with TRBD2 matching over 8 bases. V dropped 1 base and J dropped 5; count of bases not matched to a gene: 9. Germline-derived CDR1 and CDR2 are DFQATT and SNEGSKA (reference sequence). The CDR3 contains 15 residues. The DNA of the CDR3 is TGCAGTGCTAGAGGGGATAGCGGGGTCGGGGAGACCCAGTACTTC. Protein: CSARGDSGVGETQYF.